This T cell receptor (beta chain) was recovered during a study of STAT5B mutations in CD4+ large granular lymphocyte leukemia. Study results and caveats: Data were not HLA-matched across samples. 8/27 top patient clones versus 2/35 control clones were TRBV06-family.

Controls came from buffy coats of healthy blood donors. Sequenced by immunoSEQ multiplex PCR; TCRdb stores in-frame clones only, minus some. Of around 43,000 clones listed, 80% to 90% were seen once; the top ten hold less than 3%. This clone was seen a single time. The antigen is undetermined. Trimming shortened V by 4 bases and J by 6 bases, and 12 bases separated the two germline ends. This CDR3 region has 12 residues. Germline-derived CDR1 and CDR2 are SQVTM and ANQGSEA. The source material was CD4+ T cells from blood buffy coats. The sequence was collected from a human donor in good health. This chain joins TRBV29-1 and TRBJ1-2, with D perhaps matching TRBD1 (5 bases). CDR3 nucleotides: TGCAGCGTTGTGTGGGGCAAAAATGGCTACACCTTC. Encoded protein: CSVVWGKNGYTF. The entire variable domain, with the rest obtained from reference TRBV29-1 and TRBJ1-2, is as follows: SAVISQKPSRDICQRGTSLTIQCQVDSQVTMMFWYRQQPGQSLTLIATANQGSEATYESGFVIDKFPISRPNLTFSTLTVSNMSPEDSSIYLCSVVWGKNGYTFGSGTRLTVV.